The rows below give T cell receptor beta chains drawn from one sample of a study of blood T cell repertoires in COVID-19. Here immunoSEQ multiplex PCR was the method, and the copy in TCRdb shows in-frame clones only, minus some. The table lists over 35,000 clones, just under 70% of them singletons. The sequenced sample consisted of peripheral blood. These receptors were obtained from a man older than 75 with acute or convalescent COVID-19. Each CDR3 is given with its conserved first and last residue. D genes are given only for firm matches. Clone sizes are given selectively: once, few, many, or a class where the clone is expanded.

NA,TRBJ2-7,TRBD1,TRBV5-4,TGTGCCAGCAGCGGGGACAGGGCCTACGAGCAGTACTTC,CASSGDRAYEQYF
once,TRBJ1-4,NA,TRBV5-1,TGCGCCAGCAGCTTGAGGGGGACTAATGAAAAACTGTTTTTT,CASSLRGTNEKLFF
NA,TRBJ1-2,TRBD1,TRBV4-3,TGCGCCAGCAGCCAGAGCCAGGGACAGGGGTTTGGCTACACCTTC,CASSQSQGQGFGYTF
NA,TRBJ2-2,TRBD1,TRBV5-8,TGTGCCAGCAGCTGGCCCACAGGGGGCGCCGACACCGGGGAGCTGTTTTTT,CASSWPTGGADTGELFF
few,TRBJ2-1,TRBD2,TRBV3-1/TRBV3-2,TGTGCCAGCAGCCCCGGGACTAGCGGGTATGAGCAGTTCTTC,CASSPGTSGYEQFF
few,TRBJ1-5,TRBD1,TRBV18,TGTGCCAGCTCACCAGAGACAGGGGGCGTCCAGCCCCAGCATTTT,CASSPETGGVQPQHF
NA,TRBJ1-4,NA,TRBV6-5,TGTGCCGCCAAATTCGTGACAACCAGTAATGAAAAACTGTTTTTT,CAAKFVTTSNEKLFF
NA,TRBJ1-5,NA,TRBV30,TGTGCCTGGAGTCCCTGGACAGTTAATCAGCCCCAGCATTTT,CAWSPWTVNQPQHF
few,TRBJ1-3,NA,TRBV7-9,TGTGCCAGCAGCTTAAACACTAAAAGTAGAAACACCATATATTTT,CASSLNTKSRNTIYF
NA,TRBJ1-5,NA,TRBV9,TGTGCCAGCAGCGAACAGGGAAATAGCAATCAGCCCCAGCATTTT,CASSEQGNSNQPQHF
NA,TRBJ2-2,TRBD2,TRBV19,TGTGCCAGTAGTATTAGGGGACTAGCGCCGACCGGGGAGCTGTTTTTT,CASSIRGLAPTGELFF
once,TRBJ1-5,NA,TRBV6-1,TGTGCCAGCAGTGAACTTGAGGCTCAGCCCCAGCATTTT,CASSELEAQPQHF
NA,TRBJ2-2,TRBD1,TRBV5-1,TGCGCCAGCAGCTTGGCGACAGGGAATACCGGGGAGCTGTTTTTT,CASSLATGNTGELFF
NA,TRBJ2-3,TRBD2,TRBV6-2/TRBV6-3,TGTGCCAGCAGTTACCCGAGGTTTGGAGTTGGAGCGGGAGCCCTCACAGATACGCAGTATTTT,CASSYPRFGVGAGALTDTQYF
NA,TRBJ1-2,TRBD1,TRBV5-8,TGTGCCAGCAGCTCACCCTTGGACAGGGCGGCTAACTATGGCTACACCTTC,CASSSPLDRAANYGYTF
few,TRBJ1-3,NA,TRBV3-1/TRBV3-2,TGTGCCAGCCTTTCCCCGGGGGGCGCATCTGGAAACACCATATATTTT,CASLSPGGASGNTIYF
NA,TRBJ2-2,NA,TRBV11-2,TGTGCCAGCAGCTTAGGGGCCCAGGGCTCGAACACCGGGGAGCTGTTTTTT,CASSLGAQGSNTGELFF
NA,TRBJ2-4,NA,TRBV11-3,TGTGCCAGCAGCTCTTCTGGCAGGAAAAACATTCAGTACTTC,CASSSSGRKNIQYF